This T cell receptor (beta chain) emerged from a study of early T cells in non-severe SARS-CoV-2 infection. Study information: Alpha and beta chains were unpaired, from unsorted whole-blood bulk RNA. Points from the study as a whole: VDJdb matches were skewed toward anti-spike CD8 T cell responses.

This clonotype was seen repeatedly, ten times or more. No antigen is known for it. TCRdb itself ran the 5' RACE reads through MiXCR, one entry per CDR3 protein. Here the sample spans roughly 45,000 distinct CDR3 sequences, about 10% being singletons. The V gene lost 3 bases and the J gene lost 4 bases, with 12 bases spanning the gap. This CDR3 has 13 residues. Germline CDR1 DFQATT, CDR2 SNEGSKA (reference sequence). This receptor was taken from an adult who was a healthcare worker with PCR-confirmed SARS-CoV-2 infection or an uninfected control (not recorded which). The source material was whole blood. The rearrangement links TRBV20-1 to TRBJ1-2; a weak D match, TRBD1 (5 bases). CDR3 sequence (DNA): TGCAGTGCTAGCCCGACAGTAGGCTATGGCTACACCTTC. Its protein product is CSASPTVGYGYTF.